The 16 T cell receptor beta chains given below trace back to one sample, sequenced in a study of identical twins. TCRdb reprocessed the 5' RACE reads via MiXCR and lists one record per CDR3 protein. The table shows 450,000 to 650,000 distinct CDR3 sequences, with more than 9% occurring only once. Separately, the same data were catalogued under a study of yellow fever vaccine responses in identical twins.

Material for sequencing was PBMCs. The receptor source for this set is a woman between 18 and 30 years old in good health.

In its sample, this clonotype was seen a few times. The chain couples TRBV6-1 to TRBJ2-3; no clear D gene. The CDR3 length is 15 residues. V dropped 6 bases and J dropped 0 bases, with 13 bases sitting between them. Germline lookup yields CDR1 MNHNS and CDR2 SASEGT. CDR3 sequence: CASSPVQRSTDTQYF. CDR3 DNA sequence: TGTGCCAGCAGCCCCGTACAGCGTAGCACAGATACGCAGTATTTT.

This clonotype was seen a few times. The rearrangement joins TRBV28 to TRBJ2-7; 11 nucleotides agree with TRBD2. Germline V gene sequence: CDR1 MDHEN, CDR2 SYDVKM. The CDR3 has 13 residues. V trimming: 8 bases; J trimming: 5 bases; junction bases outside the gene matches: 5. The CDR3, as DNA: TGTGCCAGCCTAGCGGGAGGAGGTAACGAGCAGTACTTC. Its protein is CASLAGGGNEQYF.

This clonotype was counted at least ten times. For the CDR3, the DNA is TGTGCCAGCAGCAAGACAGGGGGCAATAACGAGCAGTACTTC. It encodes CASSKTGGNNEQYF. The chain couples TRBV5-6 to TRBJ2-7, with 10 bases lining up with TRBD1. CDR3 length: 14 amino acids. Germline V lookup: CDR1 SGHDT, CDR2 YYEEEE. The V and J ends lost 4 bases and 5 bases, in that order; junction bases with no gene match: 6. The entire variable domain, with the rest obtained from reference TRBV5-6 and TRBJ2-7, is as follows: DAGVTQSPTHLIKTRGQQVTLRCSPKSGHDTVSWYQQALGQGPQFIFQYYEEEERQRGNFPDRFSGHQFPNYSSELNVNALLLGDSALYLCASSKTGGNNEQYFGPGTRLTVT.

The sample holds a few counts of this clonotype. J is TRBJ2-5 and V is TRBV6-5; TRBD1 aligns across 8 bases. This CDR3 has 18 amino acids. V was pared by 2 bases and J by 5 bases, with 16 bases of the junction left unmatched. In germline, CDR1 is MNHEY, CDR2 SVGAGI. CDR3 nucleotides: TGTGCCAGCAGTTACAGGGTTCCAACAGGGGGGATTTCGGAGACCCAGTACTTC. Its protein product is CASSYRVPTGGISETQYF.

This sequence joins TRBV7-6 and TRBJ2-5; 13 bases map to TRBD2. The V and J ends lost 7 bases and 4 bases, in that order; junction bases with no gene match: 9. The CDR3 sequence is 16 residues long. Germline V lookup: CDR1 SGHVS, CDR2 FNYEAQ. CDR3 loop: CASNPGRLAGGETQYF. The CDR3 DNA follows: TGTGCCAGCAATCCGGGGAGACTAGCGGGAGGAGAGACCCAGTACTTC.

There are many counts of this clonotype. The chain uses TRBV5-1 and TRBJ2-1; possibly TRBD2 for D (6 bases). V lost 1 base and J 4 bases, leaving 12 bases between the germline ends. This CDR3 contains 15 residues. CDR1 is SGHRS and CDR2 is YFSETQ in the germline V gene. CDR3 amino acids: CASSLSAGGYNEQFF. In DNA form, the CDR3 reads TGCGCCAGCAGCTTGTCGGCCGGAGGGTACAATGAGCAGTTCTTC.

This clonotype was seen at least ten times. The V call is TRBV28, the J call TRBJ2-1, with 9 bases identical to TRBD1. After removal of 7 bases from V and 7 bases from J, the junction contained 17 bases not matched to a gene. CDR1 is MDHEN and CDR2 is SYDVKM in the germline V gene. The CDR3 consists of 17 residues. Here the CDR3 reads CASNRVPGQGVGNEQFF. In DNA, the CDR3 is TGTGCCAGCAACAGAGTACCGGGACAGGGAGTAGGGAATGAGCAGTTCTTC.

Ten or more counts support this clonotype. V and J are TRBV27 and TRBJ2-7, with 8 bases matching TRBD2. Germline trimming cut 5 bases from V and 3 bases from J; bases unmatched to any gene: 3. Germline CDR1 MNHEY, CDR2 SMNVEV (reference sequence). The CDR3 covers 13 residues. CDR3: CASSLGTSYEQYF. The CDR3 DNA sequence: TGTGCCAGCAGTCTCGGGACTAGCTACGAGCAGTACTTC.

Only a few counts were recorded for this clonotype. The rearrangement joins TRBV15 to TRBJ2-5; 7 nucleotides line up with TRBD1. The CDR3 runs 15 residues. Germline V gene sequence: CDR1 LNHNV, CDR2 YYDKDF (reference sequence). The J segment lost 7 bases and the V segment lost 5 bases, leaving 13 bases of the junction unmatched. CDR3 residues: CATSVPTGPEGTQYF. CDR3 coding DNA: TGTGCCACCAGCGTACCGACAGGGCCTGAGGGGACCCAGTACTTC.

This clonotype was recorded a few times. The rearrangement links TRBV5-1 to TRBJ2-1, with D possibly being TRBD2 (5 bases). The CDR3 totals 20 residues. CDR1 and CDR2 from the germline V gene are SGHRS and YFSETQ. V shed 4 bases and J shed 0 bases, with 26 bases lying between them. The DNA of the CDR3 is TGCGCCAGCAGCCAAGGCCCCACTAGGAAAACGTCGAGCTCCTACAATGAGCAGTTCTTC. It specifies CASSQGPTRKTSSSYNEQFF.

The chain uses TRBV15 and TRBJ2-7; D not certain. This CDR3 has 13 amino acids. Looked up from germline, CDR1 is LNHNV and CDR2 is YYDKDF (reference sequence). Between the trimmed V and J ends, which lost 3 bases and 2 bases, there was a span of 8 bases. In DNA form, the CDR3 reads TGTGCCACCAGCAGCCGGTTAGCCTACGAGCAGTACTTC. This translates into CATSSRLAYEQYF.

The V and J genes are TRBV10-3 and TRBJ1-1, with a tentative D call TRBD1 (5 bases). The CDR3 is 13 residues long. With 0 bases removed from V and 10 bases from J, the gap between germline ends came to 12 bases. CDR1 ENHRY and CDR2 SYGVKD come from the germline V gene. The CDR3 DNA follows: TGTGCCATCAGTGAGTCTGGGCAGGGTCGAGCTTTCTTT. Its protein is CAISESGQGRAFF.

This clonotype was detected only a few times. This chain connects TRBV4-2 to TRBJ2-3, with 9 bases lining up with TRBD1. The CDR3 extends over 16 amino acids. Germline V lookup: CDR1 LGHNA, CDR2 YNFKEQ. With 4 bases clipped from V and 0 bases from J, the junction kept 5 bases outside the gene matches. The chain's CDR3 is CASSPTGQGSTDTQYF. The CDR3 DNA reads as TGTGCCAGCAGCCCTACTGGACAGGGGAGCACAGATACGCAGTATTTT.

The rearrangement joins TRBV7-2 to TRBJ1-5; no reliable D call. The CDR3 runs to 14 residues. CDR1 and CDR2 (germline): SGHTA, FQGNSA. V was shortened by 2 bases and J by 0 bases, with 5 bases between the two germline ends. The CDR3 DNA is TGTGCCAGCAGCTTACTCCATAGCAATCAGCCCCAGCATTTT. Translation: CASSLLHSNQPQHF.

This clonotype has ten or more counts. The gene calls are TRBV5-1 and TRBJ2-3, with D possibly being TRBD2 (6 bases). The V gene lost 7 bases and the J gene lost 0 bases, with 15 bases spanning the gap. There are 15 residues in the CDR3. Per germline, CDR1 SGHRS and CDR2 YFSETQ. The CDR3 sequence is CASGRRGASTDTQYF. CDR3 in DNA: TGCGCCAGCGGACGGCGGGGAGCCAGCACAGATACGCAGTATTTT.

This CDR3 is CASSDHGQAMEQFF. CDR3 nucleotides: TGTGCCAGCAGTGACCACGGACAGGCCATGGAGCAGTTCTTC. The rearrangement links TRBV6-4 to TRBJ2-1; TRBD1 matches 7 bases. V trimming: 2 bases; J trimming: 10 bases; junction bases outside the gene matches: 8. Per germline, CDR1 MRHNA and CDR2 SNTAGT. The CDR3 length is 14 residues.